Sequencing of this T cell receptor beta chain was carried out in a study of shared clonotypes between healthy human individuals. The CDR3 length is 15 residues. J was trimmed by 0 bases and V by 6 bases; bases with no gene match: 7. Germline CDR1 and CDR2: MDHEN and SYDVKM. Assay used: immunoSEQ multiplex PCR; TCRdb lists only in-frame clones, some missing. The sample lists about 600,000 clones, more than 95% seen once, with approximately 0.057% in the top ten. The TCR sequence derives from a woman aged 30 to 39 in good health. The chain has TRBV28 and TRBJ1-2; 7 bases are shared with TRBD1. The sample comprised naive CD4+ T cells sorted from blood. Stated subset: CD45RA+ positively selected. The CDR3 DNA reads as TGTGCCAGCAGAACCGGACAGGCTTCTAACTATGGCTACACCTTC. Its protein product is CASRTGQASNYGYTF.